One sample yielded the 21 T cell receptor beta chains listed below, sequenced in a study of cytomegalovirus exposure and HLA in healthy donors. PCR was performed using 60 Vbeta and 13 Jbeta primers. The repertoire was sequenced with immunoSEQ multiplex PCR; TCRdb's copy has only in-frame clones and lacks some. The profile shows about 100,000 clones, approximately 89% of them singletons. Sequenced sample: PBMCs. Receptors were obtained from a man aged 25-45 years in good health and CMV-seronegative.

The genes are TRBV9 and TRBJ2-2; 7 bases match TRBD2. CDR1 and CDR2 (germline): SGDLS, YYNGEE. The CDR3 loop spans 15 amino acids. The ends lost 1 base at V and 3 bases at J; junction bases unmatched: 3. CDR3 bases: TGTGCCAGCAGCGTATTTGGGGGGGACACCGGGGAGCTGTTTTTT. It translates to CASSVFGGDTGELFF. The full variable domain, with the rest looked up from reference TRBV9 and TRBJ2-2, is DSGVTQTPKHLITATGQRVTLRCSPRSGDLSVYWYQQSLDQGLQFLIQYYNGEERAKGNILERFSAQQFPDLHSELNLSSLELGDSALYFCASSVFGGDTGELFFGEGSRLTVL.

The gene calls are TRBV6-5 and TRBJ2-3; tentative D call: TRBD2 (7 bases). Deletions cut 7 bases from V and 1 base from J, with 12 bases between. CDR3 length equals 14 residues. Per germline, CDR1 MNHEY and CDR2 SVGAGI. This CDR3 is CASTEGGRTDTQYF. In nucleotides, the CDR3 is TGTGCCAGCACCGAGGGGGGGCGCACAGATACGCAGTATTTT.

The chain recombines TRBV4-2 with TRBJ2-5; 10 nucleotides agree with TRBD2. The CDR3 totals 18 residues. The germline V gene encodes CDR1 LGHNA and CDR2 YNFKEQ. The junction had 11 bases not matched to a gene; V was cut back by 0 bases and J by 4 bases. Here the CDR3 DNA reads TGTGCCAGCAGCCAAGATTTCTCAGCGGGAGGGGTACGAGAGACCCAGTACTTC. As protein: CASSQDFSAGGVRETQYF.

This clone was detected only once. The rearrangement links TRBV10-3 to TRBJ1-2, with D possibly TRBD1 on 6 matching bases. This CDR3 comprises 15 residues. With 4 bases removed from V and 1 base from J, the gap between germline ends came to 13 bases. CDR1 ENHRY and CDR2 SYGVKD come from the germline V gene. The CDR3 DNA follows: TGTGCCATCAGTGGTACAGGGAGAGTTAACTATGGCTACACCTTC. Translating gives CAISGTGRVNYGYTF.

This sequence joins TRBV6-5 and TRBJ2-1, with 8 bases lining up with TRBD1. This CDR3 comprises 12 residues. With 6 bases clipped from V and 12 bases from J, the junction kept 7 bases outside the gene matches. The germline gives CDR1 MNHEY, CDR2 SVGAGI. CDR3 sequence (DNA): TGTGCCAGCAGAACGGACAGGGTAGCGCAGTTCTTC. This sequence encodes CASRTDRVAQFF.

This clone has just a few counts. The CDR3 DNA follows: TGTGCCAGCAGCGTAGGTGGGACAGGGGTTTCGGATGAGCAGTTCTTC. Translating it yields CASSVGGTGVSDEQFF. The gene calls are TRBV9 and TRBJ2-1; TRBD1 agrees at 10 bases. CDR1 and CDR2 from the germline V gene are SGDLS and YYNGEE. The trim removed 0 bases at V and 8 bases at J, leaving 8 bases unmatched. CDR3 length: 16 residues.

The rearrangement joins TRBV6-5 to TRBJ2-5; the D gene is possibly TRBD2 (6 bases). The CDR3 length is 14 residues. CDR1 is MNHEY and CDR2 is SVGAGI in the germline V gene. Trimming stripped 2 bases from V and 4 bases from J, with 11 bases between. The CDR3 nucleotides read TGTGCCAGCAGTTACAGGGGAGGAGGAGAGACCCAGTACTTC. Its protein is CASSYRGGGETQYF.

The chain uses TRBV29-1 and TRBJ1-2; 7 nucleotides line up with TRBD1. CDR1 SQVTM and CDR2 ANQGSEA come from the germline V gene. This CDR3 contains 15 residues. V trimming: 6 bases; J trimming: 2 bases; junction bases outside the gene matches: 12. CDR3 DNA: TGCAGCGTCCGGGATGAGGGGGCGCGGAACTATGGCTACACCTTC. As protein: CSVRDEGARNYGYTF. The whole variable domain, remainder taken from reference TRBV29-1 and TRBJ1-2, is SAVISQKPSRDICQRGTSLTIQCQVDSQVTMMFWYRQQPGQSLTLIATANQGSEATYESGFVIDKFPISRPNLTFSTLTVSNMSPEDSSIYLCSVRDEGARNYGYTFGSGTRLTVV.

The sample holds a few counts of this clone. The CDR3 DNA sequence: TGCGCCAGCAGCCAGAGGGACAGATCAGACGAAAAACTGTTTTTT. Translating gives CASSQRDRSDEKLFF. The chain couples TRBV4-1 to TRBJ1-4, with 7 bases that match TRBD1. The germline V gene has CDR1 MGHRA and CDR2 YSYEKL. The trim removed 3 bases at V and 8 bases at J, leaving 9 bases unmatched. The CDR3 length is 15 residues.

This clone was recorded only once. The chain couples TRBV7-3 to TRBJ1-1, with D unclear. This CDR3 has 14 residues. V lost 4 bases, J lost 0 bases, and 9 bases lay in between. Germline V gene sequence: CDR1 SGHTA, CDR2 FQGTGA. CDR3 coding DNA: TGTGCCAGCAGCTCATCGGGGTTGAACACTGAAGCTTTCTTT. It translates to CASSSSGLNTEAFF.

The chain has TRBV18 and TRBJ2-3, with TRBD2 identical over 11 bases. The CDR3 runs to 19 residues. Germline CDR1 reads KGHSH; CDR2 reads LQKENI. The V and J ends lost 6 bases and 0 bases, in that order; junction bases with no gene match: 14. Written as DNA, the CDR3 is TGTGCCAGCTCGCCGATCGGGACTAGCGGCCTTACTAGCACAGATACGCAGTATTTT. Translated, it gives CASSPIGTSGLTSTDTQYF. The full variable domain, with the rest looked up from reference TRBV18 and TRBJ2-3, is NAGVMQNPRHLVRRRGQEARLRCSPMKGHSHVYWYRQLPEEGLKFMVYLQKENIIDESGMPKERFSAEFPKEGPSILRIQQVVRGDSAAYFCASSPIGTSGLTSTDTQYFGPGTRLTVL.

The rearrangement links TRBV28 to TRBJ1-5; the match to TRBD1 covers 7 bases. The V gene end was trimmed by 5 bases and the J gene end by 9 bases; junction bases not matched to a gene: 10. Germline V gene lookup returns CDR1 MDHEN and CDR2 SYDVKM. The CDR3 totals 14 residues. The CDR3 DNA is TGTGCCAGCAGTCCCCGGACAGGCAAAACGCCCCAGCATTTT. This gives the protein CASSPRTGKTPQHF.

V gene TRBV6-5 combines with J gene TRBJ2-2; weak D call: TRBD1 (5 bases). The V gene lost 3 bases and the J gene lost 5 bases, with 10 bases spanning the gap. CDR1 and CDR2 (germline): MNHEY, SVGAGI. The CDR3 runs 14 residues. CDR3 residues: CASSYQGGTGELFF. The CDR3 nucleotides are TGTGCCAGCAGTTATCAGGGTGGTACCGGGGAGCTGTTTTTT.

This chain joins TRBV7-9 and TRBJ2-3; TRBD2 aligns across 8 bases. Per the germline V gene, CDR1 is SEHNR and CDR2 is FQNEAQ (reference sequence). Germline trimming cut 4 bases from V and 0 bases from J; bases unmatched to any gene: 12. The CDR3 is 18 residues long. The CDR3 DNA follows: TGTGCCAGCAGCTCCCGGAGGAGCGGGAGCACTAGCACAGATACGCAGTATTTT. Protein: CASSSRRSGSTSTDTQYF. Full variable domain (rest looked up from reference TRBV7-9 and TRBJ2-3): DTGVSQNPRHKITKRGQNVTFRCDPISEHNRLYWYRQTLGQGPEFLTYFQNEAQLEKSRLLSDRFSAERPKGSFSTLEIQRTEQGDSAMYLCASSSRRSGSTSTDTQYFGPGTRLTVL.

This rearrangement joins TRBV27 to TRBJ2-6; no clear D. Germline assignment: CDR1 MNHEY and CDR2 SMNVEV (reference sequence). The CDR3 length is 19 residues. The V gene lost 2 bases and the J gene lost 4 bases, with 21 bases spanning the gap. The CDR3 sequence: CASSLKEPAVPVGANVLTF. The CDR3 region has the DNA TGTGCCAGCAGTTTAAAGGAGCCGGCAGTACCTGTAGGGGCCAACGTCCTGACTTTC. Drawing the rest from reference TRBV27 and TRBJ2-6, the complete variable domain is EAQVTQNPRYLITVTGKKLTVTCSQNMNHEYMSWYRQDPGLGLRQIYYSMNVEVTDKGDVPEGYKVSRKEKRNFPLILESPSPNQTSLYFCASSLKEPAVPVGANVLTFGAGSRLTVL.

The gene calls are TRBV6-5 and TRBJ2-7, with TRBD1 as a possible D gene (6 bases). Germline values: CDR1 MNHEY, CDR2 SVGAGI. The CDR3 consists of 15 residues. Trimming stripped 6 bases from V and 4 bases from J, with 19 bases between. Here the CDR3 DNA reads TGTGCCAGCAGCTCTGGGGCCACAGGGTTATACGAGCAGTACTTC. Translating it yields CASSSGATGLYEQYF.

J is TRBJ1-2 and V is TRBV5-6; D remains unclear. The germline V gene encodes CDR1 SGHDT and CDR2 YYEEEE. Trimming pared 4 bases from V and 1 base from J, leaving 11 bases between. The CDR3 runs to 14 residues. The CDR3 DNA reads TGTGCCAGCAGCCTCCGAACTTTTAACTATGGCTACACCTTC. Encoded protein: CASSLRTFNYGYTF.

The chain links TRBV28 to TRBJ1-5; 7 nucleotides agree with TRBD1. CDR1 and CDR2 (germline): MDHEN, SYDVKM. CDR3 length: 16 residues. V dropped 6 bases and J dropped 7; count of bases not matched to a gene: 15. Written as DNA, the CDR3 is TGTGCCAGCAGCTTCCTCAGGGGGTCGGAACGGCAGCCCCAGCATTTT. Protein product: CASSFLRGSERQPQHF.

This clone was found once. The chain is built from TRBV7-3 and TRBJ1-5; 8 positions agree with TRBD1. Losses at the gene ends were 1 base for V and 0 bases for J; bases not matched to a gene: 14. The CDR3 contains 20 residues. Germline V gene sequence: CDR1 SGHTA, CDR2 FQGTGA. The CDR3, as DNA: TGTGCCAGCAGCTTAATCGACAGGGGAAGGTACACATATAGCAATCAGCCCCAGCATTTT. Translation gives CASSLIDRGRYTYSNQPQHF.

The rearrangement joins TRBV27 to TRBJ2-2; the D gene is possibly TRBD1 (6 bases). This CDR3 spans 17 amino acids. The germline V and J ends were trimmed by 2 bases and 3 bases, with 16 bases remaining between them. From germline, CDR1 is MNHEY and CDR2 SMNVEV (reference sequence). The CDR3 reads CASSLQWQGRDTGELFF. CDR3 sequence (DNA): TGTGCCAGCAGTTTACAGTGGCAGGGGAGAGACACCGGGGAGCTGTTTTTT.

The chain joins TRBV6-1 to TRBJ2-7; 7 bases align to TRBD1. CDR1 is MNHNS, CDR2 SASEGT, per germline. This CDR3 is built from 13 residues. V shed 7 bases, J shed 0 bases, and the junction held 3 bases outside the gene matches. In DNA form, the CDR3 reads TGTGCCAGCATGGGACAGCCCTCCTACGAGCAGTACTTC. Its protein product is CASMGQPSYEQYF.